This T cell receptor (beta chain) comes out of a study of blood T cell repertoires in COVID-19. About the study: Sites across the United States, Italy and Spain contributed samples from acute and convalescent COVID-19.

The CDR3 loop spans 17 amino acids. Germline V lookup: CDR1 SEHNR, CDR2 FQNEAQ (reference sequence). V was shortened by 1 base and J by 3 bases, with 19 bases between the two germline ends. Measured with immunoSEQ multiplex PCR; TCRdb has only the in-frame clones, and not every one. The sample holds about 380,000 clones, about 90% seen once. Allocation to cohorts depended on clinical history reported by the participants. The sequence derives from a man between 25 and 39 years old who had recovered from COVID-19. The specimen sequenced was PBMCs or T cells enriched from blood (not recorded which). The chain couples TRBV7-9 to TRBJ2-7; TRBD1 is a possible D gene (6 bases). The CDR3 sequence is CASSLEGTRLVHYEQYF. The DNA for the CDR3 is TGTGCCAGCAGCTTAGAAGGGACAAGGCTAGTTCACTACGAGCAGTACTTC.